These 19 T cell receptor beta chains were all obtained from the same sample, sequenced in a study of blood T cells in healthy people across ages. Using a J-beta primer mix together with a sample-barcoded 5' primer, a second PCR was run for about 6 to 12 cycles. MiXCR, applied by TCRdb to the 5' RACE reads, yields one record per CDR3 protein. The sample yields roughly 730,000 distinct CDR3 sequences, more than 50% seen once. Input material: blood. The origin of the receptors is a man aged 40-49 years in good health.

This clonotype was counted a few times. The chain employs TRBV27 and TRBJ2-5; D is possibly TRBD1 (6 bases). This CDR3 is built from 14 residues. The germline gives CDR1 MNHEY, CDR2 SMNVEV (reference sequence). The germline V and J ends were trimmed by 2 bases and 6 bases, with 13 bases remaining between them. This CDR3 reads CASSLQGKSQTQYF. CDR3 in DNA: TGTGCCAGCAGTTTACAGGGGAAATCGCAGACCCAGTACTTC.

In this sample, this clonotype turned up a few times. The chain is built from TRBV6-1 and TRBJ2-1; D call uncertain. With 6 bases removed from V and 5 bases from J, the gap between germline ends came to 14 bases. The CDR3 contains 14 residues. Per germline, CDR1 MNHNS and CDR2 SASEGT. Here the CDR3 reads CASSRSPKDNEQFF. CDR3 sequence (DNA): TGTGCCAGCAGCAGGAGCCCCAAGGACAATGAGCAGTTCTTC.

The chain employs TRBV10-3 and TRBJ2-7, with 10 positions matching TRBD1. The germline V gene encodes CDR1 ENHRY and CDR2 SYGVKD. J was trimmed by 3 bases and V by 0 bases; bases with no gene match: 5. This CDR3 is 16 amino acids long. The CDR3 sequence is CAISESRGTGDYEQYF. The DNA for the CDR3 is TGTGCCATCAGTGAGTCCAGGGGGACAGGGGACTACGAGCAGTACTTC.

Only a few counts were recorded for this clonotype. The rearrangement uses TRBV7-3 and TRBJ2-5; 8 positions match TRBD2. This CDR3 is built from 17 residues. Losses at the gene ends were 1 base for V and 11 bases for J; bases not matched to a gene: 18. CDR1 SGHTA and CDR2 FQGTGA come from the germline V gene. CDR3: CASSLIFRAGGLNEQYF. CDR3 nucleotide sequence: TGTGCCAGCAGCTTAATTTTTAGGGCGGGAGGCCTCAATGAGCAGTACTTC.

V gene TRBV7-2 combines with J gene TRBJ2-1, with 13 positions matching TRBD2. The CDR3 is made up of 17 amino acids. Germline V gene data show CDR1 as SGHTA and CDR2 as FQGNSA. The V gene end was trimmed by 6 bases and the J gene end by 2 bases; junction bases not matched to a gene: 7. The CDR3 is CASRPRTSGGPYNEQFF. CDR3 sequence (DNA): TGTGCCAGCAGACCAAGGACTAGCGGGGGACCCTACAATGAGCAGTTCTTC. The full variable domain, with the rest looked up from reference TRBV7-2 and TRBJ2-1, is GAGVSQSPSNKVTEKGKDVELRCDPISGHTALYWYRQSLGQGLEFLIYFQGNSAPDKSGLPSDRFSAERTGGSVSTLTIQRTQQEDSAVYLCASRPRTSGGPYNEQFFGPGTRLTVL.

The V call is TRBV20-1, the J call TRBJ2-4; D not resolved. Germline CDR1 and CDR2: DFQATT and SNEGSKA (reference sequence). The germline V and J ends were trimmed by 4 bases and 3 bases, with 4 bases remaining between them. The CDR3 length is 11 residues. The CDR3, as DNA: TGCAGTGCTAACTACAAAAACATTCAGTACTTC. Its translation: CSANYKNIQYF.

DNA for the CDR3: TGTGCCAGCAGTTTATGGGGGGCCGGTGTTGAGCAGTTCTTC. It specifies CASSLWGAGVEQFF. The chain has TRBV27 and TRBJ2-1; tentatively, D is TRBD1 or TRBD2 (6 bases each). Germline V gene sequence: CDR1 MNHEY, CDR2 SMNVEV (reference sequence). Trimming shortened V by 1 base and J by 9 bases, and 13 bases separated the two germline ends. CDR3 length: 14 residues.

The chain carries TRBV12-3 or TRBV12-4 and TRBJ2-1; D unclear. V was pared by 11 bases and J by 7 bases, with 9 bases between. This CDR3 contains 10 residues. The CDR3 DNA sequence: TGTGCCGGCGCAAGGAATGAGCAGTTCTTC. Translation: CAGARNEQFF.

J is TRBJ2-1 and V is TRBV4-2; the D is unclear. The V gene's germline CDR1 is LGHNA and CDR2 YNFKEQ. Trimming took 0 bases from V and 10 from J, leaving 7 bases between them. CDR3 size: 12 residues. The CDR3 spells CASSQERYEQFF. CDR3 DNA: TGTGCCAGCAGCCAAGAAAGGTACGAGCAGTTCTTC.

This clonotype was seen more than once but under ten times. The CDR3 coding sequence is TGTGCCAGCAGCTTATCGGCAGACCGCACAGATACGCAGTATTTT. Amino acid sequence: CASSLSADRTDTQYF. The J gene is TRBJ2-3, the V gene TRBV11-2, with no clear D. The CDR3 consists of 15 residues. CDR1 and CDR2 from the germline V gene are SGHAT and FQNNGV. Trimming pared 2 bases from V and 1 base from J, leaving 10 bases between. Full variable domain (rest looked up from reference TRBV11-2 and TRBJ2-3): EAGVAQSPRYKIIEKRQSVAFWCNPISGHATLYWYQQILGQGPKLLIQFQNNGVVDDSQLPKDRFSAERLKGVDSTLKIQPAKLEDSAVYLCASSLSADRTDTQYFGPGTRLTVL.

The chain is built from TRBV18 and TRBJ2-4; TRBD2 matches 11 bases. The tail of the sequence fits TRBJ2-7 better, so the J call may be wrong. The CDR3 runs to 16 residues. Germline V gene data show CDR1 as KGHSH and CDR2 as LQKENI. Here the CDR3 DNA reads TGTGCCAGCTCCCCGACCGTTAGCGGGGGGGCTGACGAGCAGTACTTC. This encodes CASSPTVSGGADEQYF.

The V and J genes are TRBV6-1 and TRBJ1-2; TRBD1 matches 7 bases. Germline V gives CDR1 MNHNS, CDR2 SASEGT. J was trimmed by 0 bases and V by 6 bases; bases with no gene match: 10. The CDR3 runs 16 residues. In DNA, the CDR3 is TGTGCCAGCAGGGTTTTTGAGACAGGGCCTAACTATGGCTACACCTTC. This translates into CASRVFETGPNYGYTF.

The count of this clonotype is one. The gene calls are TRBV15 and TRBJ1-1; D is undetermined. Germline CDR1 LNHNV, CDR2 YYDKDF (reference sequence). V shed 1 base and J shed 1 base, with 10 bases lying between them. There are 15 residues in the CDR3. The CDR3 spells CATSRAGIENTEAFF. DNA for the CDR3: TGTGCCACCAGCAGAGCTGGAATAGAGAACACTGAAGCTTTCTTT.

This rearrangement joins TRBV9 to TRBJ2-7; maybe TRBD1 (5 bases). The DNA end favors TRBJ2-5, so the J call may be wrong. Looked up from germline, CDR1 is SGDLS and CDR2 is YYNGEE. The CDR3 extends over 14 amino acids. CDR3 bases: TGTGCCAGCAGCGTAGGTGGGGCCGTGGGGACCCAGTACTTC. Translating gives CASSVGGAVGTQYF.

The table lists this clonotype with a few counts. The chain carries TRBV28 and TRBJ2-5, with a tentative D call TRBD1 (6 bases). V dropped 7 bases and J dropped 5 bases, with 17 bases sitting between them. The germline CDR1 and CDR2 sequences are MDHEN and SYDVKM. The CDR3 sequence is 14 residues long. The CDR3 loop reads CASITTGYGETQYF. The CDR3, as DNA: TGTGCCAGCATCACCACAGGGTATGGGGAGACCCAGTACTTC.

The chain has TRBV7-2 and TRBJ2-1; D not resolved. The ends were cut back, 5 bases at V and 8 bases at J, with 10 bases in the middle. The CDR3 sequence is 12 residues long. Germline V lookup: CDR1 SGHTA, CDR2 FQGNSA. The CDR3 reads CASSPAGHEQFF. The CDR3, as DNA: TGTGCCAGCAGCCCCGCCGGGCATGAGCAGTTCTTC.

Worth noting for this clonotype: Germline is not matched at one junction end, which may reflect a read error. The chain carries TRBV2 and TRBJ2-1; TRBD2 aligns across 13 bases. The CDR3 sequence is 15 residues long. The germline CDR1 and CDR2 sequences are SNHLY and FYNNEI. The CDR3 loop is CASTWGTSGENERFF. CDR3 nucleotide sequence: TGTGCCAGCACCTGGGGGACTAGCGGGGAAAATGAGCGGTTCTTC.

V usage is TRBV7-2 and J usage is TRBJ1-5; TRBD1 agrees at 7 bases. The CDR3 is 16 residues long. Losses at the gene ends were 5 bases for V and 6 bases for J; bases not matched to a gene: 13. CDR1 and CDR2 from the germline V gene are SGHTA and FQGNSA. DNA of the CDR3: TGTGCCAGCAGCCGACAGGGAGGTTCGCGTTTTCAGCCCCAGCATTTT. Amino acids: CASSRQGGSRFQPQHF.

The CDR3 DNA reads TGTGCCAGCAGCCCCGGGACTAGCGGAGCGACTAGCACAGATACGCAGTATTTT. Protein product: CASSPGTSGATSTDTQYF. This chain uses TRBV7-2 with TRBJ2-3; TRBD2 aligns across 11 bases. Trimming took 5 bases from V and 0 from J; bases not matched to a gene: 10. CDR1 and CDR2 from the germline V gene are SGHTA and FQGNSA. The CDR3 sequence is 18 residues long.